These T cell receptor beta chains were read from a single sample in a study of metastatic and nonmetastatic thyroid tumors. TCRdb reprocessed the PCR reads via MiXCR. The table includes tens of thousands of clones, 9.5% to 13% detected once. The sample was blood. The receptor source for this set is a male donor with papillary thyroid cancer or a benign thyroid nodule (not recorded which). Some clones in this sample may be carry-over from other donors' samples. CDR3s include the opening cysteine and the closing phenylalanine or tryptophan. D genes are given only for firm matches. Clone size appears in some rows only: once, few, many, or a class for an expanded clone.

>TRBJ2-1|TRBV7-3|once|NA
TGTGCCAGCAGCTTACGGGGGACCTACAATGAGCAGTTCTTC
CASSLRGTYNEQFF
>TRBJ2-2|TRBV20-1|many|NA
TGCAGTGCCCGAGCTTCCCCGGGAACCGGGGAGCTGTTTTTT
CSARASPGTGELFF
>TRBJ1-1|TRBV28|NA|NA
TGTGCCAGCAGTTTACGCGGGGAGGGTACCCCTGAAGCCTTCTTT
CASSLRGEGTPEAFF
>TRBJ2-6|TRBV15|many|NA
TGTGCCACCAGCAGAGAGAAGTGGGGTGGTGGCAACGTCCTGACTTTC
CATSREKWGGGNVLTF
>TRBJ2-1|TRBV24-1|many|NA
TGTGCCACCACCGGGCCACACAATGAGCAGTTCTTC
CATTGPHNEQFF
>TRBJ2-7|TRBV10-3|many|TRBD2
TGTGCCATCAGTGAGTCGATGGGACTAGGAATGGACGAGCAGTACTTC
CAISESMGLGMDEQYF
>TRBJ1-4|TRBV30|many|NA
TGTGCCTGGAGTGTTGGGTTTAGTAATGAAAAACTGTTTTTT
CAWSVGFSNEKLFF
>TRBJ1-5|TRBV4-2|many|NA
TGTGCCAGCAGCCGAACATACGGCGCAGATCAGCCCCAGCATTTT
CASSRTYGADQPQHF
>TRBJ2-3|TRBV10-2|many|NA
TGCGCCAGCAGGGGGGCGCGGGGCGGGAGCGATTCTAGCACAGATACGCAGTATTTT
CASRGARGGSDSSTDTQYF
>TRBJ2-5|TRBV20-1|few|NA
TGCAGTGCCAAACTAGCGCCACCCACCAGGGGCCACCAAGAGACCCAGTACTTC
CSAKLAPPTRGHQETQYF
>TRBJ2-3|TRBV20-1|once|NA
TGCAGTGCTAGGACTGTTACAGATACGCAGTATTTT
CSARTVTDTQYF
>TRBJ2-7|TRBV28|medium-sized|NA
TGTGCCAGCAGTTTAATGAGCACGTACTTC
CASSLMSTYF
>TRBJ1-1|TRBV12-3/TRBV12-4|many|NA
TGTGCCAGCAGTTTAACGGGCACTGAAGCTTTCTTT
CASSLTGTEAFF
>TRBJ1-2|TRBV30|NA|NA
TGTGCCTGGAGCCCTCCAGGGGTATTTTATGGCTACACCTTC
CAWSPPGVFYGYTF
>TRBJ2-3|TRBV25-1|many|NA
TGTGCCAGCAGTGAATGGAGCCCAGATACGCAGTATTTT
CASSEWSPDTQYF
>TRBJ2-1|TRBV20-1|many|TRBD1
TGCAGTGCACAGGACAGGGCCGTGAGTACTGAGCAGTTCTTC
CSAQDRAVSTEQFF
>TRBJ1-6|TRBV27|many|TRBD1
TGTGCCAGCAGTTTATCAGGGACAGGGGCGGTGGATTCACCCCTCCACTTT
CASSLSGTGAVDSPLHF
>TRBJ1-5|TRBV6-2/TRBV6-3|many|NA
TGTGCCAGCAGTTTAACAGGAAATCAGCCCCAGCATTTT
CASSLTGNQPQHF
>TRBJ2-7|TRBV27|NA|NA
TGTGCCAGCAGTTACAAGGTGTCCTACGAGCAGTACTTC
CASSYKVSYEQYF
>TRBJ2-5|TRBV11-2|many|NA
TGTGCCAGCAGCTTAGGATTTTACCAAGAGACCCAGTACTTC
CASSLGFYQETQYF
>TRBJ1-4|TRBV2|many|TRBD1
TGTGCTAGCGAAAGACAGGGTGATGAAAAACTGTTTTTT
CASERQGDEKLFF
>TRBJ2-5|TRBV12-3/TRBV12-4|NA|NA
TGTGCCAGCAGTTCTAGTGGCAGGACCCAGTACTTC
CASSSSGRTQYF
>TRBJ2-3|TRBV20-1|many|NA
TGCAGTGCTAGAACGACAGGATTCCGCACAGATACGCAGTATTTT
CSARTTGFRTDTQYF
>TRBJ2-2|TRBV20-1|NA|TRBD2
TGCAGTGCTAGTTCCCTTAGCGGGAGTTTCACCGGGGAGCTGTTTTTT
CSASSLSGSFTGELFF
>TRBJ1-1|TRBV19|many|TRBD1
TGTGCCAGTAGTCCCCTTAACAGGGGGTGGACTGAAGCTTTCTTT
CASSPLNRGWTEAFF
>TRBJ1-4|TRBV6-1|NA|NA
TGTGCCTCACGAGGAGAGGAAAAACTGTTTTTT
CASRGEEKLFF
>TRBJ2-5|TRBV5-4|many|NA
TGTGCCAGCAGCTTCGCCCCACCCAGCTTAGAGACCCAGTACTTC
CASSFAPPSLETQYF
>TRBJ2-7|TRBV9|many|TRBD2
TGTGCCAGCAGCCCGGAGATACTAGCGGGACCCTACGAGCAGTACTTC
CASSPEILAGPYEQYF